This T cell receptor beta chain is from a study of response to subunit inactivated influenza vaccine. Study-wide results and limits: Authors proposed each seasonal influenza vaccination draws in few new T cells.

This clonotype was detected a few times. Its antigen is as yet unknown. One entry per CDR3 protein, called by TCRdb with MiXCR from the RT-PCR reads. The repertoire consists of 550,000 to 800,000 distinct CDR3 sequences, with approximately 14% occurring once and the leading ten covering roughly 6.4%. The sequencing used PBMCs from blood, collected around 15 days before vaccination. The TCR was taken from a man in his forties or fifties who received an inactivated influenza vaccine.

The CDR3 here is CASSVGPGQETQYF. CDR3 coding DNA: TGTGCCAGCAGCGTAGGACCGGGCCAAGAGACCCAGTACTTC. The genes are TRBV9 and TRBJ2-5; D remains ambiguous. Germline V gene sequence: CDR1 SGDLS, CDR2 YYNGEE. The CDR3 totals 14 residues. V lost 0 bases and J lost 1, with 7 bases in between.